The 19 T cell receptor beta chains below all came from one sample that was sequenced in a study of blood T cell repertoires in COVID-19 (dated by TCRdb to 2020 to 2022). The library was obtained by the immunoSEQ multiplex PCR assay. TCRdb retrieved this table from immuneACCESS and kept in-frame rearrangements only. Not all clones are present; in checked studies, unresolved V genes account for under half, and no reason is known for the remainder. A total of about 99,000 clones appear in this sample, about 85% of them only once. Together, the top ten hold 3% to 3.5% of the sample. Material for sequencing was peripheral blood. The receptors here all came from a man aged 45-60 years in a cohort sampled during active COVID-19.

This sequence joins TRBV27 and TRBJ2-2; D is possibly TRBD2 (6 bases). V was shortened by 2 bases and J by 3 bases, with 7 bases between the two germline ends. The CDR3 contains 14 residues. Germline CDR1 MNHEY, CDR2 SMNVEV (reference sequence). CDR3 sequence (DNA): TGTGCCAGCAGTTTAAGGAGGGACACCGGGGAGCTGTTTTTT. Translation: CASSLRRDTGELFF.

J is TRBJ2-2 and V is TRBV9; D not certain. CDR1 is SGDLS and CDR2 is YYNGEE in the germline V gene. The V gene lost 7 bases and the J gene lost 0 bases, with 10 bases spanning the gap. The CDR3 spans 14 residues. The CDR3: CASRISPNTGELFF. CDR3 DNA sequence: TGTGCCAGCCGAATTAGTCCGAACACCGGGGAGCTGTTTTTT.

This clone was recorded once. The chain combines TRBV2 with TRBJ2-6; the D gene is possibly TRBD1 (6 bases). Trimming stripped 8 bases from V and 0 bases from J, with 17 bases between. Germline V gene sequence: CDR1 SNHLY, CDR2 FYNNEI. The length of the CDR3 is 17 residues. The CDR3, as DNA: TGTGCCAGCGCCGTACCGGGACACCCCTCTGGGGCCAACGTCCTGACTTTC. Amino acids: CASAVPGHPSGANVLTF.

The chain joins TRBV3-1 (or the pseudogene TRBV3-2) to TRBJ2-7; 10 bases match TRBD1. Trimming at V came to 6 bases and at J to 6 bases, leaving 5 bases not matched to a gene. The CDR3 is made up of 13 amino acids. Germline V CDR1 and CDR2: LGHDT, YNNKEL (reference sequence). CDR3 sequence (DNA): TGTGCCAGCAGTCGCGGACAGGGGGGCGAGCAGTACGTC. Translated, it gives CASSRGQGGEQYV.

The J gene is TRBJ1-4, the V gene TRBV6-1; 7 nucleotides line up with TRBD1. CDR3 length: 17 residues. V shed 0 bases, J shed 1 base, and the junction held 5 bases outside the gene matches. Germline V gives CDR1 MNHNS, CDR2 SASEGT. The CDR3 protein is CASSEAPAGGTNEKLFF. The CDR3 DNA is TGTGCCAGCAGTGAAGCGCCGGCAGGGGGAACTAATGAAAAACTGTTTTTT.

The chain is built from TRBV6-4 and TRBJ2-1; 9 bases align to TRBD2. The CDR3 is 15 residues long. Trimming at V came to 5 bases and at J to 2 bases, leaving 4 bases not matched to a gene. Germline V gene data show CDR1 as MRHNA and CDR2 as SNTAGT. The CDR3 sequence: CASSQLAGAYNEQFF. In DNA, the CDR3 is TGTGCCAGCAGTCAACTAGCGGGTGCCTACAATGAGCAGTTCTTC.

The J gene is TRBJ2-3, the V gene TRBV2, with 7 bases aligning to TRBD1. V shed 4 bases, J shed 3 bases, and the junction held 4 bases outside the gene matches. Germline V gene sequence: CDR1 SNHLY, CDR2 FYNNEI. CDR3 length: 14 amino acids. This CDR3 is CASSGQGGTDTQYF. In DNA form, the CDR3 reads TGTGCCAGCAGTGGACAGGGTGGAACAGATACGCAGTATTTT.

This clone was recorded once. This rearrangement joins TRBV10-3 to TRBJ1-6; TRBD1 matches at 7 bases. Germline V lookup: CDR1 ENHRY, CDR2 SYGVKD. Trimming cost V 0 bases and J 7 bases; bases outside gene matches: 6. The CDR3 runs 16 residues. The CDR3 coding sequence is TGTGCCATCAGTGAGTCGTGGGGGACAGTAAATTCACCCCTCCACTTT. Translating it yields CAISESWGTVNSPLHF.

The chain carries TRBV2 and TRBJ2-2, with TRBD1 matching 8 bases. The germline V gene encodes CDR1 SNHLY and CDR2 FYNNEI. The trim removed 5 bases at V and 5 bases at J, leaving 10 bases unmatched. The CDR3 has 16 amino acids. CDR3: CASSWDGTGETGELFF. In DNA form, the CDR3 reads TGTGCCAGCAGTTGGGATGGGACAGGAGAGACCGGGGAGCTGTTTTTT.

The chain employs TRBV5-8 and TRBJ1-5; TRBD1 aligns across 7 bases. J gave up 3 bases and V 0 bases, and 3 bases lay outside the gene matches. The CDR3 has 15 residues. Germline lookup yields CDR1 SGHTS and CDR2 YDEGEE. The CDR3 is CASSLEQGFNQPQHF. The CDR3 DNA follows: TGTGCCAGCAGCTTGGAACAGGGGTTCAATCAGCCCCAGCATTTT.

J is TRBJ1-1 and V is TRBV6-5; no firm D call. V lost 7 bases to trimming and J lost 1 base, with 13 bases between them. The CDR3 sequence is 14 residues long. Germline lookup yields CDR1 MNHEY and CDR2 SVGAGI. CDR3 sequence (DNA): TGTGCCAGCACCTCGGAGGGTTGGAACACTGAAGCTTTCTTT. Translating it yields CASTSEGWNTEAFF.

The V gene is TRBV6-5, the J gene TRBJ1-2; D perhaps matches TRBD1 (6 bases). This CDR3 region has 13 residues. The germline gives CDR1 MNHEY, CDR2 SVGAGI. Trimming shortened V by 3 bases and J by 7 bases, and 12 bases separated the two germline ends. CDR3 in amino acids: CASSYQGKGGYTF. Written as DNA, the CDR3 is TGTGCCAGCAGTTATCAGGGGAAGGGTGGCTACACCTTC.

The chain couples TRBV19 to TRBJ2-5; 10 nucleotides align to TRBD1. The germline CDR1 and CDR2 sequences are LNHDA and SQIVND (reference sequence). This CDR3 is 15 amino acids long. With V trimmed by 5 bases and J by 3 bases, 6 bases remained unmatched. CDR3 DNA sequence: TGTGCCAGTAGTCGGGACAGGGGACGTAAAGAGACCCAGTACTTC. This translates into CASSRDRGRKETQYF.

The chain combines TRBV28 with TRBJ2-3; 9 bases fit TRBD1. Unmatched junction bases numbered 5, after V lost 8 bases and J lost 5 bases. The V gene's germline CDR1 is MDHEN and CDR2 SYDVKM. The CDR3 runs 13 residues. For the CDR3, the DNA is TGTGCCAGCCTGGACAGGGGAAAAGATACGCAGTATTTT. It specifies CASLDRGKDTQYF. Complete variable domain (other parts from reference TRBV28 and TRBJ2-3): DVKVTQSSRYLVKRTGEKVFLECVQDMDHENMFWYRQDPGLGLRLIYFSYDVKMKEKGDIPEGYSVSREKKERFSLILESASTNQTSMYLCASLDRGKDTQYFGPGTRLTVL.

This clone was observed many times. The V and J genes are TRBV28 and TRBJ2-7; possibly TRBD2 for D (5 bases). With 8 bases removed from V and 4 bases from J, the gap between germline ends came to 15 bases. This CDR3 spans 13 amino acids. The germline gives CDR1 MDHEN, CDR2 SYDVKM. This CDR3 is CASGSGLLYEQYV. The CDR3 region has the DNA TGTGCCAGCGGGTCAGGACTTCTTTACGAGCAGTACGTC.

The genes are TRBV7-8 and TRBJ2-7; 9 nucleotides agree with TRBD1. Per the germline V gene, CDR1 is SGHVS and CDR2 is FQNEAQ. The CDR3 length is 14 residues. Trimming at V came to 8 bases and at J to 6 bases, leaving 11 bases not matched to a gene. Written as DNA, the CDR3 is TGTGCCAGCGGCGGACCTGGGACAGGGTCCGAGCAGTACGTC. This gives the protein CASGGPGTGSEQYV.

J is TRBJ2-7 and V is TRBV6-5; 9 bases agree with TRBD1. The length of the CDR3 is 13 residues. Germline CDR1 reads MNHEY; CDR2 reads SVGAGI. V trimming: 6 bases; J trimming: 3 bases; junction bases outside the gene matches: 3. CDR3 protein: CASRRQGVYEQYF. The CDR3 region has the DNA TGTGCCAGCAGGCGACAGGGGGTCTACGAGCAGTACTTC.

The chain combines TRBV19 with TRBJ2-5; the D gene is possibly TRBD2 (5 bases). The CDR3 extends over 14 amino acids. Trimming took 5 bases from V and 5 from J, leaving 15 bases between them. The germline CDR1 and CDR2 sequences are LNHDA and SQIVND (reference sequence). The CDR3, as DNA: TGTGCCAGTAGTTCACGACTACGCAGCGAGACCCAGTACTTC. It specifies CASSSRLRSETQYF.

The chain combines TRBV28 with TRBJ1-3; maybe TRBD1 (6 bases). The germline V and J ends were trimmed by 7 bases and 0 bases, with 10 bases remaining between them. Germline CDR1 is MDHEN and CDR2 is SYDVKM. The CDR3 is made up of 14 amino acids. The chain's CDR3 is CASIRGSSGNTIYF. The CDR3 DNA sequence: TGTGCCAGCATCAGGGGCTCCTCTGGAAACACCATATATTTT.